The T cell receptor (beta chain) described here comes from a study of blood T cell repertoires in COVID-19. Study context: COVID-19 samples, acute and convalescent, were from the United States, Italy and Spain. PBMCs, B-cell-depleted T cells, or T cells provided the cDNA or gDNA that made up the material.

This clone was detected only a few times. Original processing notes: Amplifying reference gene primers gave estimates of nucleated cell counts. Here immunoSEQ multiplex PCR was the method, and the copy in TCRdb shows in-frame clones only, minus some. V and J calls plus clone size are reproduced from that table; the DNA served to infer D and trimming. The sample includes about 120,000 clones, 78% seen only once; the top ten take under 3%. Sequencing was done on a sample of peripheral blood. The TCR comes from a man aged 65-85 years with acute or convalescent COVID-19.

For the CDR3, the DNA is TGTGCCAGCAGCCAGGGGGGAAGCACAGATACGCAGTATTTT. Translation: CASSQGGSTDTQYF. The chain has TRBV11-3 and TRBJ2-3; TRBD1 might be the D (7 bases). V lost 5 bases and J 0 bases, leaving 9 bases between the germline ends. CDR1 is SGHNT and CDR2 is YENEEA in the germline V gene. The CDR3 runs to 14 residues.